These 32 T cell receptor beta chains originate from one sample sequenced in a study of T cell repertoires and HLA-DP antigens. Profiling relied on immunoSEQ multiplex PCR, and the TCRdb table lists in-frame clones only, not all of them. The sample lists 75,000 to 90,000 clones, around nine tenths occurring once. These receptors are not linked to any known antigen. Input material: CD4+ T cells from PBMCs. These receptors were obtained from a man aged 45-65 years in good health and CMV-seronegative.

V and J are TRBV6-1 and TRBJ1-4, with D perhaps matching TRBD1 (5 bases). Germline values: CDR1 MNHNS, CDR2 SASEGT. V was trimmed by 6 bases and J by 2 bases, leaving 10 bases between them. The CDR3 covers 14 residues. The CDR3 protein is CASSMGGTNEKLFF. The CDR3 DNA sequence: TGTGCCAGCAGCATGGGGGGGACTAATGAAAAACTGTTTTTT.

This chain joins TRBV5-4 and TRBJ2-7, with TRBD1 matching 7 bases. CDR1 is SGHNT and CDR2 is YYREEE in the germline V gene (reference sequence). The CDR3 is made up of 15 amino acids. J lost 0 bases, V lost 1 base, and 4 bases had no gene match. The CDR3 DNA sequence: TGTGCCAGCAGCTTGCCGGGACAGAGCTCCTACGAGCAGTACTTC. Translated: CASSLPGQSSYEQYF.

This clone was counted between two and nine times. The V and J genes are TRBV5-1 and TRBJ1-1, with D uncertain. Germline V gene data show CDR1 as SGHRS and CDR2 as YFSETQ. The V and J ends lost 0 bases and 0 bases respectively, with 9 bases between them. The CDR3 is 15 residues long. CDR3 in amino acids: CASSLDGVVNTEAFF. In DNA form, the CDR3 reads TGCGCCAGCAGCTTGGATGGGGTGGTGAACACTGAAGCTTTCTTT.

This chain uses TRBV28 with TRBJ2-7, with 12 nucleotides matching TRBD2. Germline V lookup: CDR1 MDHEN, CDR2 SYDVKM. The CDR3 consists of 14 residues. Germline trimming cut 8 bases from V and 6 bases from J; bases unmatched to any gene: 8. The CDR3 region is CASGGGTSGLEQYF. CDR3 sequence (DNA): TGTGCCAGCGGGGGAGGGACTAGCGGGCTCGAGCAGTACTTC. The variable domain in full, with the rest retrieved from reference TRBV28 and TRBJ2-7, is DVKVTQSSRYLVKRTGEKVFLECVQDMDHENMFWYRQDPGLGLRLIYFSYDVKMKEKGDIPEGYSVSREKKERFSLILESASTNQTSMYLCASGGGTSGLEQYFGPGTRLTVT.

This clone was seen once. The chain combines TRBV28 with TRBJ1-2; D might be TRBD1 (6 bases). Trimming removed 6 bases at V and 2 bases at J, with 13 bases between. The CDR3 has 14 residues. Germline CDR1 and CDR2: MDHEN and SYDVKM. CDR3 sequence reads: CASRSPGGNYGYTF. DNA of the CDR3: TGTGCCAGCAGATCCCCGGGGGGCAACTATGGCTACACCTTC.

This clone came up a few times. The CDR3 loop is CAISAAGGNEKLFF. The CDR3 coding sequence is TGTGCCATCAGTGCCGCAGGGGGAAATGAAAAACTGTTTTTT. This chain links TRBV10-3 with TRBJ1-4; TRBD1 matches 7 bases. V was clipped by 4 bases and J by 5 bases; unmatched bases: 4. The CDR3 has 14 residues. The V gene's germline CDR1 is ENHRY and CDR2 SYGVKD.

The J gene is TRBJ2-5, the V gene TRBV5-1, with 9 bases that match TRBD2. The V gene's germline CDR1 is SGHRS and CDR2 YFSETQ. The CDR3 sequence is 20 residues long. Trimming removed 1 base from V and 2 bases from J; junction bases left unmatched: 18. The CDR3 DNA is TGCGCCAGCAGCTTGTACTCCCCGGTTGGCGGGAGGGCCGGGCAAGAGACCCAGTACTTC. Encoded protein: CASSLYSPVGGRAGQETQYF.

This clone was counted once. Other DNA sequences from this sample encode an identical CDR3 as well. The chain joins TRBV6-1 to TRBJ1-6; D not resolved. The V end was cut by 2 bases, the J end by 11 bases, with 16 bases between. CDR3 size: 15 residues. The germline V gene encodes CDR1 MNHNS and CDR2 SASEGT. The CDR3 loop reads CASSEWAVWVPPLHF. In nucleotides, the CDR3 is TGTGCCAGCAGTGAATGGGCGGTGTGGGTACCACCCCTCCACTTT.

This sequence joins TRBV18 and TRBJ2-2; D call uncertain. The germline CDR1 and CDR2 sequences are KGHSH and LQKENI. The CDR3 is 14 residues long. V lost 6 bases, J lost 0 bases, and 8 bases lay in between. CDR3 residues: CASSWAANTGELFF. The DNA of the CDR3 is TGTGCCAGCTCCTGGGCGGCGAACACCGGGGAGCTGTTTTTT.

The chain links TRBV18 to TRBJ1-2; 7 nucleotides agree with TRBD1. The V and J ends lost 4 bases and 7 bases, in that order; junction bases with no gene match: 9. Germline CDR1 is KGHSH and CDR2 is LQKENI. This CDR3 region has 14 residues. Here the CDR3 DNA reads TGTGCCAGCTCACGTGACAGGGAAGAGTCTGGCTACACCTTC. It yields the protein CASSRDREESGYTF.

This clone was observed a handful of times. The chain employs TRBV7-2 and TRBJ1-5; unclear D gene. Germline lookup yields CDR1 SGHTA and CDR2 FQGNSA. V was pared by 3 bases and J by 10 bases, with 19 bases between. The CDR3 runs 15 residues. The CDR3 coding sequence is TGTGCCAGCAGCTTTGGCGGAACATCGCTGGAACCCCAGCATTTT. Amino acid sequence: CASSFGGTSLEPQHF.

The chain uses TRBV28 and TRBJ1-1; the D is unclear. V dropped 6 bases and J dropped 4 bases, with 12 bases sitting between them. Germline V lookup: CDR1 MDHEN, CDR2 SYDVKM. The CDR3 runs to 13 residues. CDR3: CASRLELGTEAFF. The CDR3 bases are TGTGCCAGCAGGTTAGAGTTGGGCACTGAAGCTTTCTTT. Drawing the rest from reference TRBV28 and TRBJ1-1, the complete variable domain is DVKVTQSSRYLVKRTGEKVFLECVQDMDHENMFWYRQDPGLGLRLIYFSYDVKMKEKGDIPEGYSVSREKKERFSLILESASTNQTSMYLCASRLELGTEAFFGQGTRLTVV.

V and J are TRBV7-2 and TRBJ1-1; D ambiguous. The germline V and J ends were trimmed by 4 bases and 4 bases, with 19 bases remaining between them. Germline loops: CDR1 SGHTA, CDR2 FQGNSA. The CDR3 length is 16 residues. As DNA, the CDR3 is TGTGCCAGCAGCTACGTGGCAGGTTTTACGCCCACTGAAGCTTTCTTT. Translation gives CASSYVAGFTPTEAFF.

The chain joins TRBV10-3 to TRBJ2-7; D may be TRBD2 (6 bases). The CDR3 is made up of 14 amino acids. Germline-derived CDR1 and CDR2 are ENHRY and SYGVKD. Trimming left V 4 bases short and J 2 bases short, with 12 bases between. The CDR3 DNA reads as TGTGCCATCAGTGTTGGGGTAGCGGCCTACGAGCAGTACTTC. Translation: CAISVGVAAYEQYF.

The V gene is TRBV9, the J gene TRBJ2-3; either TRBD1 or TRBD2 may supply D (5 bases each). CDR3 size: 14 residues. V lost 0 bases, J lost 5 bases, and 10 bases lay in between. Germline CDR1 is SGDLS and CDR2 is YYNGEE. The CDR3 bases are TGTGCCAGCAGCGTAGGGGGGAGTGTAGATACGCAGTATTTT. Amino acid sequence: CASSVGGSVDTQYF. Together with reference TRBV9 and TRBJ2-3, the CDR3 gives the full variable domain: DSGVTQTPKHLITATGQRVTLRCSPRSGDLSVYWYQQSLDQGLQFLIQYYNGEERAKGNILERFSAQQFPDLHSELNLSSLELGDSALYFCASSVGGSVDTQYFGPGTRLTVL.

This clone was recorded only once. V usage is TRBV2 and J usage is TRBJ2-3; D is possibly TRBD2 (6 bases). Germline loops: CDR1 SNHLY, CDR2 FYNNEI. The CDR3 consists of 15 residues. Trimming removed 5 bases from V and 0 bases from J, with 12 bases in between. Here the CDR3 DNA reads TGTGCCAGCAGTCGGGAGCGGACTAGCACAGATACGCAGTATTTT. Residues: CASSRERTSTDTQYF.

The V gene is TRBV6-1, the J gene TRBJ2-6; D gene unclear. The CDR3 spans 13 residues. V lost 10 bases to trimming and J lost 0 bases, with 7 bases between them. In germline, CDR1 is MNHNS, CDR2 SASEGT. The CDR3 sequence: CATVISGANVLTF. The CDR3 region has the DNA TGTGCCACCGTAATCTCTGGGGCCAACGTCCTGACTTTC.

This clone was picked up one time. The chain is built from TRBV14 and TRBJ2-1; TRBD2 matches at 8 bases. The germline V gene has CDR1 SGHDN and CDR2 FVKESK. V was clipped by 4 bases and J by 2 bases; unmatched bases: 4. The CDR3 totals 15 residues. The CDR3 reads CASSPVAGTYNEQFF. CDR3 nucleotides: TGTGCCAGCAGCCCCGTAGCGGGAACCTACAATGAGCAGTTCTTC.

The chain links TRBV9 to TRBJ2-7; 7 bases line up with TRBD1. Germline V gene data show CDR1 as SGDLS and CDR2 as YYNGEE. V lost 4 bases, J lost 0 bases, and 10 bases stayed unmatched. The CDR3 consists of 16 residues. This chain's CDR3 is CASSWPGQATSYEQYF. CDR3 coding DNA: TGTGCCAGCAGCTGGCCCGGACAGGCCACCTCCTACGAGCAGTACTTC.

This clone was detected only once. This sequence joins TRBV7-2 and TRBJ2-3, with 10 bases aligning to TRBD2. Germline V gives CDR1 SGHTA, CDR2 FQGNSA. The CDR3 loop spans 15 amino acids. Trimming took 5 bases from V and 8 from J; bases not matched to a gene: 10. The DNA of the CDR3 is TGTGCCAGCAGCCCCGGACTAGCGGTTCTGGGTACGCAGTATTTT. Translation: CASSPGLAVLGTQYF. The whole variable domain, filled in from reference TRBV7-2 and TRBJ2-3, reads GAGVSQSPSNKVTEKGKDVELRCDPISGHTALYWYRQSLGQGLEFLIYFQGNSAPDKSGLPSDRFSAERTGGSVSTLTIQRTQQEDSAVYLCASSPGLAVLGTQYFGPGTRLTVL.

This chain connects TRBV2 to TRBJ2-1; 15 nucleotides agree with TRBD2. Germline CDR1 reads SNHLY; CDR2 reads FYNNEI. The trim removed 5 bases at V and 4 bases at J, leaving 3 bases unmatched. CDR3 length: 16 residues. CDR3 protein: CASSRTSGRDYNEQFF. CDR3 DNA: TGTGCCAGCAGTCGGACTAGCGGGAGGGATTACAATGAGCAGTTCTTC.

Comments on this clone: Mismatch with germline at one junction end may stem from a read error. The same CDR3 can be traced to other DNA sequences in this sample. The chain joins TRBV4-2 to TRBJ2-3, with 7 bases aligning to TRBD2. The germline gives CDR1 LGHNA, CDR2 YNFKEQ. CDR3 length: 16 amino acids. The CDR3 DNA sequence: TGTGCCAGCAGCCAGGTAGCGGGCGATACCACAGATACACAGTATTTT. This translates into CASSQVAGDTTDTQYF.

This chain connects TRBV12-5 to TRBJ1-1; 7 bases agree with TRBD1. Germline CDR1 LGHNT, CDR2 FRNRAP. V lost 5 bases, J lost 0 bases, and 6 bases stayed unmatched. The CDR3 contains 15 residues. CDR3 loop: CASGRQGPMNTEAFF. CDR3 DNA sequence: TGTGCTAGTGGTCGACAGGGACCCATGAACACTGAAGCTTTCTTT.

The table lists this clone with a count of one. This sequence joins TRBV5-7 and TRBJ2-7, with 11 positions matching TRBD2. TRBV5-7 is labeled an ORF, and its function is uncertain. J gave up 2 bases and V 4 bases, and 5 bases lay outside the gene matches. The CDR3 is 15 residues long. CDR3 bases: TGTGCCAGCAGCCCGGCTAGCGGGGGGCCCTACGAGCAGTACTTC. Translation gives CASSPASGGPYEQYF.

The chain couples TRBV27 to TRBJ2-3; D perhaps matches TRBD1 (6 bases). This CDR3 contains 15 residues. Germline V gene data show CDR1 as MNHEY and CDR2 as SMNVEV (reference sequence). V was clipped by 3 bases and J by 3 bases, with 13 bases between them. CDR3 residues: CASSLDGGRTDTQYF. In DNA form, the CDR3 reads TGTGCCAGCAGTTTGGATGGGGGCCGAACAGATACGCAGTATTTT.

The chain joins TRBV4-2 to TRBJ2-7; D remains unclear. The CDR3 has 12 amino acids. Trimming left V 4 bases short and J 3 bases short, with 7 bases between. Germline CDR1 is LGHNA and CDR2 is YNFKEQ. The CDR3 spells CASSRAHYEQYF. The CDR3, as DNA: TGTGCCAGCAGCCGTGCGCACTACGAGCAGTACTTC.

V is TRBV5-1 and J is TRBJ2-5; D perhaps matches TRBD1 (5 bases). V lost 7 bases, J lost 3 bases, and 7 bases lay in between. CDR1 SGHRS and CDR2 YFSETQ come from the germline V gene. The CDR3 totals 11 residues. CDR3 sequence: CASEQEETQYF. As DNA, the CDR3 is TGCGCCAGCGAACAGGAAGAGACCCAGTACTTC.

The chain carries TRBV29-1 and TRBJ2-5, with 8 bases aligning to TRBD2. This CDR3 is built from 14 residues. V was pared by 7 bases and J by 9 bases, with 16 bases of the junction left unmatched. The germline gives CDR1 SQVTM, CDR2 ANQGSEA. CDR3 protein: CSGRSSGRAEAQYF. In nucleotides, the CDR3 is TGCAGCGGTCGAAGCTCCGGGAGGGCCGAGGCCCAGTACTTC. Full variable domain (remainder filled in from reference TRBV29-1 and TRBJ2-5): SAVISQKPSRDICQRGTSLTIQCQVDSQVTMMFWYRQQPGQSLTLIATANQGSEATYESGFVIDKFPISRPNLTFSTLTVSNMSPEDSSIYLCSGRSSGRAEAQYFGPGTRLLVL.

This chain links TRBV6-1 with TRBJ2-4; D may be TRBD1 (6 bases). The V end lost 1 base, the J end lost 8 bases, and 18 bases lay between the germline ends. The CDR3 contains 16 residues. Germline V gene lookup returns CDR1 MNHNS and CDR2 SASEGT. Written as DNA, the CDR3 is TGTGCCAGCAGTGAAGACGGATGGGACAAGGGATACATTCAGTACTTC. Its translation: CASSEDGWDKGYIQYF.

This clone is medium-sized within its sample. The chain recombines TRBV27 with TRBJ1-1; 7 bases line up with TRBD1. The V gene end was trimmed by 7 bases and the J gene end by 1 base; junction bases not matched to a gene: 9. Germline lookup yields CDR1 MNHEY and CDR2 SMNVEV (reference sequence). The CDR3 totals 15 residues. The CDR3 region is CASNPIQGKNTEAFF. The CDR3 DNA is TGTGCCAGCAATCCCATACAGGGGAAGAACACTGAAGCTTTCTTT.

Here the CDR3 reads CASSSGGAEAEQFF. In DNA form, the CDR3 reads TGTGCCAGCAGCTCCGGGGGGGCCGAGGCGGAGCAGTTCTTC. V and J are TRBV7-8 and TRBJ2-1, with 8 bases that match TRBD2. Looked up from germline, CDR1 is SGHVS and CDR2 is FQNEAQ. The CDR3 totals 14 residues. Germline trimming cut 4 bases from V and 10 bases from J; bases unmatched to any gene: 9. The full variable domain, its missing parts supplied by reference TRBV7-8 and TRBJ2-1, is GAGVSQSPRYKVAKRGQDVALRCDPISGHVSLFWYQQALGQGPEFLTYFQNEAQLDKSGLPSDRFFAERPEGSVSTLKIQRTQQEDSAVYLCASSSGGAEAEQFFGPGTRLTVL.

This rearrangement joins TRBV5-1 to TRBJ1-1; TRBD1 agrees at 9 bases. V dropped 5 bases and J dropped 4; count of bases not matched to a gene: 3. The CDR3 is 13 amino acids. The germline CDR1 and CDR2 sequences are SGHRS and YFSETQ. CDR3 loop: CASSYRGPTEAFF. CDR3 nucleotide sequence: TGCGCCAGCAGTTACAGGGGGCCCACTGAAGCTTTCTTT.